This T cell receptor (beta chain) was obtained from a study of T-cell reconstitution after alpha-beta-depleted transplantation in children. A TCRbeta library incorporating unique molecular identifiers was prepared. TCRdb redid the calling of the PCR reads with MiXCR, one entry per CDR3 protein. The sample lists approximately 85,000 distinct CDR3 sequences; 15% were seen once. This clonotype occurred a few times. Trimming cost V 5 bases and J 3 bases, with 8 bases left between them. This CDR3 is 13 amino acids long. The sequences come from PBMCs, mostly from graft donor cells, collected 180 days after TCRalphabeta/CD19-depleted stem cell transplant. The rearrangement links TRBV12-3 or TRBV12-4 to TRBJ1-3; D is ambiguous. The sequence came from a male patient aged 2 to 10 who had a stem cell transplant for acute lymphoblastic leukemia, so the T cells may come from the graft donor. In nucleotides, the CDR3 is TGTGCCAGCAGTCGAGACTATGGAAACACCATATATTTT. Its protein product is CASSRDYGNTIYF.